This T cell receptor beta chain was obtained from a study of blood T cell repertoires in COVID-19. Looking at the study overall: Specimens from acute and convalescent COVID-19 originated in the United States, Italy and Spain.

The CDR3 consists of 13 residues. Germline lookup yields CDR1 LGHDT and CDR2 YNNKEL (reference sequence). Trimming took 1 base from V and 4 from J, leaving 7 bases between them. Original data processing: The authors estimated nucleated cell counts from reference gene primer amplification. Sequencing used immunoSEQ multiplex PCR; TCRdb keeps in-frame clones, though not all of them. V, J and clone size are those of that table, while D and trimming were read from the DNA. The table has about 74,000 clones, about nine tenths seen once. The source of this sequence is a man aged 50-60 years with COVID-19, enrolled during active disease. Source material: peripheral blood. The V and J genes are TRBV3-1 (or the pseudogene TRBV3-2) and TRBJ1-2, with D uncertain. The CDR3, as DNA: TGTGCCAGCAGCCAAGGGGCTATCTATGGCTACACCTTC. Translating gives CASSQGAIYGYTF.